This passage covers 32 T cell receptor beta chains from one sample sequenced in a study of long-term antiretroviral therapy in people with HIV. It was version v3.0 of the immunoSEQ assay that was run at survey level. This table comes from immunoSEQ multiplex PCR, and its TCRdb copy is limited to in-frame clones, with some not included. The sample has some 18,000 clones, over 75% seen once; the top ten hold 4.5%. Sequences were derived from unsorted PBMCs, sampled 0.1 years before starting antiretroviral therapy. The receptors derive from a man in his late teens or twenties with HIV.

This chain connects TRBV10-3 to TRBJ2-4, with D perhaps matching TRBD2 (5 bases). The CDR3 length is 17 residues. V lost 0 bases to trimming and J lost 1 base, with 13 bases between them. The germline gives CDR1 ENHRY, CDR2 SYGVKD. The CDR3 here is CAISESRVGDAKNIQYF. DNA of the CDR3: TGTGCCATCAGTGAGTCTAGGGTGGGAGATGCCAAAAACATTCAGTACTTC.

The rearrangement uses TRBV4-1 and TRBJ2-7; D may be TRBD1 (5 bases). Looked up from germline, CDR1 is MGHRA and CDR2 is YSYEKL. Trimming cost V 4 bases and J 3 bases, with 13 bases left between them. CDR3 length: 14 amino acids. The CDR3 here is CASSPDSRIYEQYF. The CDR3 region has the DNA TGCGCCAGCAGCCCCGACAGCCGTATCTACGAGCAGTACTTC.

This chain connects TRBV7-9 to TRBJ2-1; 9 bases are a match to TRBD1. Germline-derived CDR1 and CDR2 are SEHNR and FQNEAQ (reference sequence). CDR3 length: 13 amino acids. Germline trimming cut 3 bases from V and 8 bases from J; bases unmatched to any gene: 2. The CDR3 region has the DNA TGTGCCAGCAGCTTTAGACAGGGGGATGAGCAGTTCTTC. This translates into CASSFRQGDEQFF. Full variable domain (rest looked up from reference TRBV7-9 and TRBJ2-1): DTGVSQNPRHKITKRGQNVTFRCDPISEHNRLYWYRQTLGQGPEFLTYFQNEAQLEKSRLLSDRFSAERPKGSFSTLEIQRTEQGDSAMYLCASSFRQGDEQFFGPGTRLTVL.

The chain joins TRBV4-2 to TRBJ2-2; D gene uncertain. Germline loops: CDR1 LGHNA, CDR2 YNFKEQ. Trimming took off 4 bases at V and 5 bases at J, with 5 bases between the two ends. CDR3 length: 12 residues. DNA of the CDR3: TGTGCCAGCAGCCTCGGGACCGGGGAGCTGTTTTTT. It translates to CASSLGTGELFF.

In its sample, this clone was seen a few times. The CDR3 loop reads CATRNGGGTSTDTQYF. The CDR3 nucleotides are TGTGCCACCCGCAACGGGGGCGGGACTAGCACAGATACGCAGTATTTT. The chain employs TRBV15 and TRBJ2-3; either TRBD1 or TRBD2 may supply D (6 bases each). Per the germline V gene, CDR1 is LNHNV and CDR2 is YYDKDF (reference sequence). The V gene lost 8 bases and the J gene lost 0 bases, with 18 bases spanning the gap. The CDR3 spans 16 residues.

The CDR3 bases are TGTGCCAGCAGCCCCCGACAGGCGTCCTACGAGCAGTACTTC. Protein: CASSPRQASYEQYF. The V gene is TRBV13, the J gene TRBJ2-7, with D perhaps TRBD1 (6 bases). This CDR3 contains 14 residues. Per germline, CDR1 PRHDT and CDR2 FYEKMQ (reference sequence). The ends were cut back, 5 bases at V and 1 base at J, with 12 bases in the middle.

This rearrangement joins TRBV11-2 to TRBJ1-3; 7 nucleotides line up with TRBD1. Trimming at V came to 4 bases and at J to 0 bases, leaving 3 bases not matched to a gene. CDR1 is SGHAT, CDR2 FQNNGV, per germline. The CDR3 is 15 amino acids. The CDR3 DNA is TGTGCCAGCAGCTGCAGGGACAGCTCTGGAAACACCATATATTTT. It encodes CASSCRDSSGNTIYF.

The V gene is TRBV7-2, the J gene TRBJ2-1; a weak D match, TRBD2 (6 bases). This CDR3 contains 15 residues. Germline V gene sequence: CDR1 SGHTA, CDR2 FQGNSA. The germline V and J ends were trimmed by 4 bases and 6 bases, with 16 bases remaining between them. The CDR3 DNA sequence: TGTGCCAGCAGCTACACGAGTAGCGGATTCAATGAGCAGTTCTTC. Translation gives CASSYTSSGFNEQFF.

The V call is TRBV5-1, the J call TRBJ1-1; 7 bases agree with TRBD1. CDR3 length: 16 amino acids. Trimming at V came to 0 bases and at J to 6 bases, leaving 11 bases not matched to a gene. Germline loops: CDR1 SGHRS, CDR2 YFSETQ. The CDR3 spells CASSLVGQGGLAEAFF. CDR3 coding DNA: TGCGCCAGCAGCTTGGTTGGTCAGGGGGGGCTTGCTGAAGCTTTCTTT. Full variable domain (outside the CDR3, taken from reference TRBV5-1 and TRBJ1-1): KAGVTQTPRYLIKTRGQQVTLSCSPISGHRSVSWYQQTPGQGLQFLFEYFSETQRNKGNFPGRFSGRQFSNSRSEMNVSTLELGDSALYLCASSLVGQGGLAEAFFGQGTRLTVV.

V gene TRBV6-6 combines with J gene TRBJ2-3, with D possibly being TRBD1 or TRBD2 (5 bases each). CDR3 length: 13 amino acids. Trimming stripped 6 bases from V and 6 bases from J, with 13 bases between. Germline V lookup: CDR1 MNHNY, CDR2 SVGAGI (reference sequence). CDR3 DNA: TGTGCCAGCAGACGGGACCTATCGGATACGCAGTATTTT. Protein sequence: CASRRDLSDTQYF.

The genes are TRBV5-6 and TRBJ2-5, with TRBD1 as a possible D gene (6 bases). With the DNA end fitting TRBJ2-7 better, the J assignment may be wrong. Germline-derived CDR1 and CDR2 are SGHDT and YYEEEE. The CDR3 is 15 amino acids. The CDR3 loop reads CASSTQRNRVAEQYF. The CDR3 DNA follows: TGTGCCAGCAGCACACAAAGAAACAGGGTCGCCGAGCAGTACTTC.

The genes are TRBV5-6 and TRBJ1-5; perhaps TRBD1 as D (5 bases). The CDR3 covers 13 residues. The V and J ends lost 4 bases and 6 bases respectively, with 11 bases between them. The germline CDR1 and CDR2 sequences are SGHDT and YYEEEE. The CDR3 loop is CASSRVGTQPQHF. DNA of the CDR3: TGTGCCAGCAGCCGAGTGGGGACTCAGCCCCAGCATTTT.

The V and J genes are TRBV7-9 and TRBJ2-2; 7 bases fit TRBD1. The CDR3 extends over 14 amino acids. Germline lookup yields CDR1 SEHNR and CDR2 FQNEAQ (reference sequence). The ends lost 7 bases at V and 4 bases at J; junction bases unmatched: 6. The CDR3 sequence is CASMKTGSTGELFF. In DNA, the CDR3 is TGTGCCAGCATGAAGACAGGGAGCACCGGGGAGCTGTTTTTT.

The V gene is TRBV28, the J gene TRBJ1-4; 7 bases are shared with TRBD1. Germline trimming cut 7 bases from V and 0 bases from J; bases unmatched to any gene: 5. Germline CDR1 MDHEN, CDR2 SYDVKM. The CDR3 is 15 residues long. DNA of the CDR3: TGTGCCAGCAAAAGGGGGCTTGCAACTAATGAAAAACTGTTTTTT. This encodes CASKRGLATNEKLFF.

The count of this clone is one. The genes are TRBV11-2 and TRBJ2-7; D is unclear. V lost 0 bases to trimming and J lost 2 bases, with 11 bases between them. CDR1 and CDR2 from the germline V gene are SGHAT and FQNNGV. The CDR3 contains 15 residues. The CDR3 loop is CASSLEQAIPYEQYF. The CDR3 region has the DNA TGTGCCAGCAGCTTAGAGCAGGCAATCCCCTACGAGCAGTACTTC.

This chain links TRBV6-1 with TRBJ2-2; possibly TRBD1 for D (6 bases). CDR3 length: 14 residues. Trimming left V 7 bases short and J 3 bases short, with 12 bases between. Germline-derived CDR1 and CDR2 are MNHNS and SASEGT. DNA for the CDR3: TGTGCCAGCAAAGACAGGTTCGACACCGGGGAGCTGTTTTTT. Protein sequence: CASKDRFDTGELFF.

Notes on this clone: Other DNA sequences in the sample encode the same CDR3. This chain uses TRBV5-4 with TRBJ2-6; D is ambiguous. Per the germline V gene, CDR1 is SGHNT and CDR2 is YYREEE (reference sequence). Between the trimmed V and J ends, which lost 0 bases and 13 bases, there was a span of 8 bases. The length of the CDR3 is 12 residues. CDR3 in amino acids: CASSLVSNVLTF. The CDR3 region has the DNA TGTGCCAGCAGCTTGGTCAGCAATGTCCTGACTTTC.

This chain links TRBV5-1 with TRBJ1-4; the match to TRBD1 covers 7 bases. CDR3 length: 15 residues. Trimming took 0 bases from V and 8 from J; bases not matched to a gene: 7. The V gene's germline CDR1 is SGHRS and CDR2 YFSETQ. CDR3: CASSLADREGEKLFF. For the CDR3, the DNA is TGCGCCAGCAGCTTGGCCGACAGGGAAGGAGAAAAACTGTTTTTT.

This rearrangement joins TRBV5-6 to TRBJ2-2; D is uncertain. The V gene's germline CDR1 is SGHDT and CDR2 YYEEEE. The CDR3 sequence is 17 residues long. V was trimmed by 1 base and J by 0 bases, leaving 13 bases between them. CDR3 in amino acids: CASSLFTRLANTGELFF. Written as DNA, the CDR3 is TGTGCCAGCAGCTTGTTTACGAGACTGGCGAACACCGGGGAGCTGTTTTTT. Based on the CDR3 plus reference TRBV5-6 and TRBJ2-2, the full variable domain is DAGVTQSPTHLIKTRGQQVTLRCSPKSGHDTVSWYQQALGQGPQFIFQYYEEEERQRGNFPDRFSGHQFPNYSSELNVNALLLGDSALYLCASSLFTRLANTGELFFGEGSRLTVL.

This chain joins TRBV7-2 and TRBJ2-1; D not certain. The CDR3 consists of 15 residues. Germline CDR1 and CDR2: SGHTA and FQGNSA. V was shortened by 1 base and J by 0 bases, with 7 bases between the two germline ends. CDR3 sequence reads: CASSLVAVSYNEQFF. The CDR3 bases are TGTGCCAGCAGCTTAGTAGCAGTCTCCTACAATGAGCAGTTCTTC.

This CDR3 reads CSVGWGGGTEAFF. The CDR3 DNA reads as TGCAGCGTGGGGTGGGGGGGTGGCACTGAAGCTTTCTTT. The J gene is TRBJ1-1, the V gene TRBV29-1; possibly TRBD1 for D (5 bases). CDR1 is SQVTM, CDR2 ANQGSEA, per germline. V gave up 6 bases and J gave up 4 bases, with 15 bases separating them. This CDR3 comprises 13 residues.

J is TRBJ2-7 and V is TRBV6-1; D is ambiguous. The CDR3 runs 14 residues. V shed 5 bases and J shed 0 bases, with 11 bases lying between them. Germline loops: CDR1 MNHNS, CDR2 SASEGT. In DNA form, the CDR3 reads TGTGCCAGCAGTCTGGGAACCAGCTCCTACGAGCAGTACTTC. This encodes CASSLGTSSYEQYF.

The V and J genes are TRBV28 and TRBJ2-7, with TRBD2 as a possible D gene (6 bases). The V gene lost 5 bases and the J gene lost 2 bases, with 19 bases spanning the gap. The V gene's germline CDR1 is MDHEN and CDR2 SYDVKM. The CDR3 sequence is 16 residues long. The CDR3 reads CASSLPRRRATYEQYF. As DNA, the CDR3 is TGTGCCAGCAGTCTACCCCGGCGGAGGGCCACCTACGAGCAGTACTTC. Using reference TRBV28 and TRBJ2-7 for the parts outside the CDR3, the full variable domain is DVKVTQSSRYLVKRTGEKVFLECVQDMDHENMFWYRQDPGLGLRLIYFSYDVKMKEKGDIPEGYSVSREKKERFSLILESASTNQTSMYLCASSLPRRRATYEQYFGPGTRLTVT.

This chain links TRBV2 with TRBJ1-4, with D unclear. The V gene lost 4 bases and the J gene lost 8 bases, with 11 bases spanning the gap. The CDR3 length is 13 residues. In germline, CDR1 is SNHLY, CDR2 FYNNEI. The CDR3 loop reads CASSGGAREKLFF. The CDR3 coding sequence is TGTGCCAGCAGTGGGGGAGCGAGGGAAAAACTGTTTTTT. The variable domain in full, completed from reference TRBV2 and TRBJ1-4, reads EPEVTQTPSHQVTQMGQEVILRCVPISNHLYFYWYRQILGQKVEFLVSFYNNEISEKSEIFDDQFSVERPDGSNFTLKIRSTKLEDSAMYFCASSGGAREKLFFGSGTQLSVL.

The chain employs TRBV2 and TRBJ1-5; the D is unclear. CDR1 and CDR2 from the germline V gene are SNHLY and FYNNEI. V lost 7 bases and J 0 bases, leaving 7 bases between the germline ends. This CDR3 contains 13 residues. For the CDR3, the DNA is TGTGCCAGCACGCGGGATAGCAATCAGCCCCAGCATTTT. This sequence encodes CASTRDSNQPQHF.

V and J are TRBV19 and TRBJ1-1; 8 bases agree with TRBD1. The length of the CDR3 is 16 residues. Germline-derived CDR1 and CDR2 are LNHDA and SQIVND (reference sequence). The V gene end was trimmed by 4 bases and the J gene end by 1 base; junction bases not matched to a gene: 8. CDR3 protein: CASSRGSGQANTEAFF. The DNA of the CDR3 is TGTGCCAGTAGTAGGGGATCGGGACAGGCGAACACTGAAGCTTTCTTT.

The J gene is TRBJ1-2, the V gene TRBV5-1; D is perhaps TRBD1 (5 bases). The CDR3 length is 15 residues. Trimming stripped 4 bases from V and 4 bases from J, with 17 bases between. CDR1 SGHRS and CDR2 YFSETQ come from the germline V gene. The CDR3 protein is CASSARDGGSYGYTF. CDR3 coding DNA: TGCGCCAGCAGCGCCCGGGACGGCGGTTCCTATGGCTACACCTTC.

The CDR3 nucleotides read TGTGCCAGTAGTATCCAGGGATACGGCGAGCAGTACTTC. As protein: CASSIQGYGEQYF. The chain uses TRBV19 and TRBJ2-7, with D maybe TRBD1 (5 bases). Germline V gene sequence: CDR1 LNHDA, CDR2 SQIVND (reference sequence). The CDR3 extends over 13 amino acids. Trimming cost V 3 bases and J 6 bases, with 12 bases left between them.

The chain recombines TRBV7-2 with TRBJ1-2, with a tentative D call TRBD1 (5 bases). Trimming cost V 2 bases and J 10 bases, with 17 bases left between them. This CDR3 comprises 14 residues. From germline, CDR1 is SGHTA and CDR2 FQGNSA. The CDR3 sequence is CASSLSSNKGPYTF. CDR3 nucleotide sequence: TGTGCCAGCAGCTTATCCTCGAATAAGGGGCCCTACACCTTC.

This sequence joins TRBV30 and TRBJ1-3; D is undetermined. The CDR3 totals 12 residues. Trimming cost V 2 bases and J 4 bases, with 6 bases left between them. Germline V gene data show CDR1 as GTSNPN and CDR2 as SVGIG (reference sequence). This CDR3 reads CAWSTPGNTIYF. In DNA, the CDR3 is TGTGCCTGGAGTACTCCAGGAAACACCATATATTTT.

The rearrangement uses TRBV6-5 and TRBJ1-4; tentative D call: TRBD1 (5 bases). Germline values: CDR1 MNHEY, CDR2 SVGAGI. This CDR3 comprises 14 residues. With 6 bases removed from V and 8 bases from J, the gap between germline ends came to 16 bases. The CDR3 DNA reads TGTGCCAGCAGGGCCGGGACTACACCGGAAAAACTGTTTTTT. This gives the protein CASRAGTTPEKLFF.

The chain carries TRBV4-1 and TRBJ2-1; D is perhaps TRBD2 (6 bases). This CDR3 spans 20 amino acids. From germline, CDR1 is MGHRA and CDR2 YSYEKL. The V end was cut by 0 bases, the J end by 6 bases, with 27 bases between. This CDR3 is CASSQEGGPGEGSGRNEQFF. The CDR3 bases are TGCGCCAGCAGCCAAGAGGGGGGACCGGGAGAGGGTTCAGGTCGCAATGAGCAGTTCTTC.